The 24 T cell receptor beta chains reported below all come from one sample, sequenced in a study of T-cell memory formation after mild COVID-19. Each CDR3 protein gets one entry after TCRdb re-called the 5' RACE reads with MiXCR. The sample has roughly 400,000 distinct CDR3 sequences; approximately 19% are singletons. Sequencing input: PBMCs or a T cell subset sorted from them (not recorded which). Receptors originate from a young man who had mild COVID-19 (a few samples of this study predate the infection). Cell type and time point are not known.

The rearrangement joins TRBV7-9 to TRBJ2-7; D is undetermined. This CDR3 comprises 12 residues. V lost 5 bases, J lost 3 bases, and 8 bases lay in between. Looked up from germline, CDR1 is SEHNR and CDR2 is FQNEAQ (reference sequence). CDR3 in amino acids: CASSGSGYEQYF. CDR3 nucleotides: TGTGCCAGCAGCGGGTCGGGCTACGAGCAGTACTTC. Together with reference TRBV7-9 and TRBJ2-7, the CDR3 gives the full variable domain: DTGVSQNPRHKITKRGQNVTFRCDPISEHNRLYWYRQTLGQGPEFLTYFQNEAQLEKSRLLSDRFSAERPKGSFSTLEIQRTEQGDSAMYLCASSGSGYEQYFGPGTRLTVT.

DNA of the CDR3: TGCAGCGTCAATCAGAGAGGCGTCAGAAGAAACTATGGCTACACCTTC. Protein sequence: CSVNQRGVRRNYGYTF. The chain is built from TRBV29-1 and TRBJ1-2; D uncertain. Germline CDR1 SQVTM, CDR2 ANQGSEA. The CDR3 sequence is 16 residues long. The germline V and J ends were trimmed by 6 bases and 2 bases, with 22 bases remaining between them. Using reference TRBV29-1 and TRBJ1-2 for the parts outside the CDR3, the full variable domain is SAVISQKPSRDICQRGTSLTIQCQVDSQVTMMFWYRQQPGQSLTLIATANQGSEATYESGFVIDKFPISRPNLTFSTLTVSNMSPEDSSIYLCSVNQRGVRRNYGYTFGSGTRLTVV.

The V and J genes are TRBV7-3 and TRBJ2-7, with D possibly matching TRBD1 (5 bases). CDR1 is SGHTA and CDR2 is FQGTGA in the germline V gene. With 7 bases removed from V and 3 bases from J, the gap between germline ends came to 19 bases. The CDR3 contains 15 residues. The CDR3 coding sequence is TGTGCCAGCACTTCGATTCAGGGTCAAATCTACGAGCAGTACGTC. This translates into CASTSIQGQIYEQYV.

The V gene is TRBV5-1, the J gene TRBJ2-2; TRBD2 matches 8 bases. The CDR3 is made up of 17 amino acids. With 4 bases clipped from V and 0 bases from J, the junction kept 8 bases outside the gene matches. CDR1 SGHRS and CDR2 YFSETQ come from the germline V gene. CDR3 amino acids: CASSPAGALSNTGELFF. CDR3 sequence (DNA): TGCGCCAGCAGCCCAGCGGGAGCCCTTTCGAACACCGGGGAGCTGTTTTTT.

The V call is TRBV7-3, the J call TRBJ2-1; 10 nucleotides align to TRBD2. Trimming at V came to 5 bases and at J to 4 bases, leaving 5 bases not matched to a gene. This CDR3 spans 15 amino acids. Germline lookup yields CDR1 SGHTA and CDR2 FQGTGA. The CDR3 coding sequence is TGTGCCAGCAGCGTCGGGACTAGCGTTTACAATGAGCAGTTCTTC. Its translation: CASSVGTSVYNEQFF.

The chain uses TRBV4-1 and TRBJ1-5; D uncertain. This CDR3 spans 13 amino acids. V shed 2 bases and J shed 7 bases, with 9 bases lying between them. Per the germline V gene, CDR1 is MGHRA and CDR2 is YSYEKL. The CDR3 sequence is CASSQSYGQPQHF. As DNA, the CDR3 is TGCGCCAGCAGCCAAAGTTACGGGCAGCCCCAGCATTTT.

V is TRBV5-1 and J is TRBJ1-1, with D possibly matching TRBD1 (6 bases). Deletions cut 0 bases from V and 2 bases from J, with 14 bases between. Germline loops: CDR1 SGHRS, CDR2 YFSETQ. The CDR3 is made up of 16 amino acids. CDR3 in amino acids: CASSLGLQGFNTEAFF. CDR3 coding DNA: TGCGCCAGCAGCTTGGGCCTACAGGGTTTTAACACTGAAGCTTTCTTT.

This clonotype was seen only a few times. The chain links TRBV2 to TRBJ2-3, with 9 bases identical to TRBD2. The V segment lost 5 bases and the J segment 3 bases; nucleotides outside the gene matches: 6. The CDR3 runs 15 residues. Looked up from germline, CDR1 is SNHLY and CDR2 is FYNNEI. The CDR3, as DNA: TGTGCCAGCAGTAGACCGGGACTAGCTACAGATACGCAGTATTTT. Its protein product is CASSRPGLATDTQYF.

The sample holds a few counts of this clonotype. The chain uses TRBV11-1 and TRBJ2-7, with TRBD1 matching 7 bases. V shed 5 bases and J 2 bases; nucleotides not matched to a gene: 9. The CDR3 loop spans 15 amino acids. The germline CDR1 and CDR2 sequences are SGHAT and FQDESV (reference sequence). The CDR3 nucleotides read TGTGCCAGCAGCCCGCGGACAGGAAAGGCCTACGAGCAGTACTTC. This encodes CASSPRTGKAYEQYF.

CDR3 sequence reads: CASSLYGWNEQFF. The DNA of the CDR3 is TGTGCCAGCAGCTTGTATGGGTGGAATGAGCAGTTCTTC. The chain joins TRBV7-2 to TRBJ2-1; the D is unclear. Germline loops: CDR1 SGHTA, CDR2 FQGNSA. Trimming shortened V by 3 bases and J by 7 bases, and 10 bases separated the two germline ends. CDR3 length: 13 residues.

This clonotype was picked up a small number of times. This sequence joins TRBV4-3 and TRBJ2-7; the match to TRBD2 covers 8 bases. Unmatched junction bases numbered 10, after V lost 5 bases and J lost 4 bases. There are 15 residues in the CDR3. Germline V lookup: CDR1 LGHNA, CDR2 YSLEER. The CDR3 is CASSARLGGAYEQYF. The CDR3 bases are TGCGCCAGCAGCGCTAGGCTCGGGGGGGCGTACGAGCAGTACTTC.

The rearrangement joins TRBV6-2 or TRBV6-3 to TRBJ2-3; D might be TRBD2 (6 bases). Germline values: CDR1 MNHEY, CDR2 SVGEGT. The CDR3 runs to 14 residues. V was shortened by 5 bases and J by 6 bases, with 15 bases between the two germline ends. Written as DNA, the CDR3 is TGTGCCAGCAGTCCGAGACTAGAGGGGGATACGCAGTATTTT. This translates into CASSPRLEGDTQYF.

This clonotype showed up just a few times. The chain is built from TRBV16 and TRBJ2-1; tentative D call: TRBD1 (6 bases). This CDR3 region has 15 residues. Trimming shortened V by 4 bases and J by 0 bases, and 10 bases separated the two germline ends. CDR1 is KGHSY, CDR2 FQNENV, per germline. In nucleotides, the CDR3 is TGTGCCAGCAGCCGCCGGACAGACTCCTACAATGAGCAGTTCTTC. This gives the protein CASSRRTDSYNEQFF.

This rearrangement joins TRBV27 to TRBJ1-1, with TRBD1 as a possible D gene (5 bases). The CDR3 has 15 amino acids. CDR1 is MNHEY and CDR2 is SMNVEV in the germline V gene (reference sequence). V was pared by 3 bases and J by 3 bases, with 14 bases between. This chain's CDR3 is CASSFAGSGHTEAFF. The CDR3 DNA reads TGTGCCAGCAGTTTCGCAGGGAGCGGTCACACTGAAGCTTTCTTT.

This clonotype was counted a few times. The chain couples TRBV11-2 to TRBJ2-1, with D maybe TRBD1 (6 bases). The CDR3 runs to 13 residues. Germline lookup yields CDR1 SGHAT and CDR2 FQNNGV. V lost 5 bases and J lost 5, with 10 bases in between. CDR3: CASSLGHDNEQFF. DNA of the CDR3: TGTGCCAGCAGCCTGGGACACGACAATGAGCAGTTCTTC. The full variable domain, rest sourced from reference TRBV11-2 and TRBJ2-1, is EAGVAQSPRYKIIEKRQSVAFWCNPISGHATLYWYQQILGQGPKLLIQFQNNGVVDDSQLPKDRFSAERLKGVDSTLKIQPAKLEDSAVYLCASSLGHDNEQFFGPGTRLTVL.

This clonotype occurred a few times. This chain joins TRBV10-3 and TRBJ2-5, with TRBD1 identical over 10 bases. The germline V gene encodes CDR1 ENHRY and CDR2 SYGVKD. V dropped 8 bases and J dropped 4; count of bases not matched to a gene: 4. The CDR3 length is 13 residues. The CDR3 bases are TGTGCCATCGGTCGGGACAGGGGAGAGACCCAGTACTTC. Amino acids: CAIGRDRGETQYF.

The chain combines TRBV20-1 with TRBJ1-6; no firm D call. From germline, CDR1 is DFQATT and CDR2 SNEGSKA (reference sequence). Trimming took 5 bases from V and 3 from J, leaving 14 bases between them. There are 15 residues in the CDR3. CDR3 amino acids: CSAPAGYYYNSPLHF. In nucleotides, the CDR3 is TGCAGTGCTCCGGCGGGGTATTACTATAATTCACCCCTCCACTTT.

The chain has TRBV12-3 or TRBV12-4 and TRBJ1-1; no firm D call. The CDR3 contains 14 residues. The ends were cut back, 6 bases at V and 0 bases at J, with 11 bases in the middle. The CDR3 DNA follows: TGTGCCAGCAGGGAATCCGAGGTGAACACTGAAGCTTTCTTT. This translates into CASRESEVNTEAFF.

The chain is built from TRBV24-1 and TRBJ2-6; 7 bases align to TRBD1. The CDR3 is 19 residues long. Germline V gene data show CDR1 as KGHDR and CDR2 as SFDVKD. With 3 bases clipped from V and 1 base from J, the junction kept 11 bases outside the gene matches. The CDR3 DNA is TGTGCCACCAGTGATCCTACCGGGACAGCGACTTCTGGGGCCAACGTCCTGACTTTC. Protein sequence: CATSDPTGTATSGANVLTF.

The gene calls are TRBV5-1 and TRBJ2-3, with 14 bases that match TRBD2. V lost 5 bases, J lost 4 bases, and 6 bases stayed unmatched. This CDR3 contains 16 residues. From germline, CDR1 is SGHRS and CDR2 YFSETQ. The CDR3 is CASSRTSGGIADTQYF. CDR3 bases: TGCGCCAGCAGTCGGACTAGCGGGGGGATTGCAGATACGCAGTATTTT.

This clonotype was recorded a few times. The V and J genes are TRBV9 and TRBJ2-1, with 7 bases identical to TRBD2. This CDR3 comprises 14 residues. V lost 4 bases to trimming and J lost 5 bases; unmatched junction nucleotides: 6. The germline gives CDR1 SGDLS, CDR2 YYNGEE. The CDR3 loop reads CASSRGDLDNEQFF. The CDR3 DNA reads TGTGCCAGCAGCCGGGGGGACTTGGACAATGAGCAGTTCTTC.

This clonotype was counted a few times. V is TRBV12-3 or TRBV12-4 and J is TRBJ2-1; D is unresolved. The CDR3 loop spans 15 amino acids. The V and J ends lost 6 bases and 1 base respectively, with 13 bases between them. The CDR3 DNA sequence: TGTGCCAGCAGCCCGGATTTGGGATCCTACAATGAGCAGTTCTTC. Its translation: CASSPDLGSYNEQFF.

The CDR3, as DNA: TGTGCCAGCAGCCTGGGAGGGGCCCAGAACACCGGGGAGCTGTTTTTT. This gives the protein CASSLGGAQNTGELFF. The genes are TRBV5-4 and TRBJ2-2; 7 positions match TRBD2. Unmatched junction bases numbered 7, after V lost 4 bases and J lost 1 base. The germline V gene has CDR1 SGHNT and CDR2 YYREEE (reference sequence). The CDR3 covers 16 residues.

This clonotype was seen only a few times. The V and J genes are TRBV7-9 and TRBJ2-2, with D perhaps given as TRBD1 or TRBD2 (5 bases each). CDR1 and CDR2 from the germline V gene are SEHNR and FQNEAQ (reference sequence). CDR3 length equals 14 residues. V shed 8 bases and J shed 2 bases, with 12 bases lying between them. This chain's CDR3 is CASGTARNTGELFF. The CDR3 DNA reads TGTGCCAGCGGGACCGCTCGAAACACCGGGGAGCTGTTTTTT.